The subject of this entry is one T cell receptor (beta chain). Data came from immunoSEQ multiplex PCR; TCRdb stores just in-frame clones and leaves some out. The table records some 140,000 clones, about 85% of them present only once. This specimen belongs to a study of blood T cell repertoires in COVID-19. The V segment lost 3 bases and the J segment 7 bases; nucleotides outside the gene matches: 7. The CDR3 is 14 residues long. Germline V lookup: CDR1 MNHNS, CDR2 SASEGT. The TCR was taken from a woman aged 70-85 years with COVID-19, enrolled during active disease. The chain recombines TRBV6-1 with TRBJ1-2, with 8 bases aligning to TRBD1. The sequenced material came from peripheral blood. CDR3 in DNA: TGTGCCAGCAGTGACCAGACAGGGGTGGGTGGCTACACCTTC. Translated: CASSDQTGVGGYTF.